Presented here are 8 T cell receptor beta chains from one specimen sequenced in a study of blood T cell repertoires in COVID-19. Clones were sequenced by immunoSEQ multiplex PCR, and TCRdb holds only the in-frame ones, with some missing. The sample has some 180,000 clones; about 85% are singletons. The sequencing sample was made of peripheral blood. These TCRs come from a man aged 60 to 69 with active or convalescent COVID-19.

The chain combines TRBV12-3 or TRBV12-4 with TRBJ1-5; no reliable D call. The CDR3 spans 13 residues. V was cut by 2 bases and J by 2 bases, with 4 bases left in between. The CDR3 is CASSLSGNQPQHF. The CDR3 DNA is TGTGCCAGCAGTTTAAGCGGCAATCAGCCCCAGCATTTT.

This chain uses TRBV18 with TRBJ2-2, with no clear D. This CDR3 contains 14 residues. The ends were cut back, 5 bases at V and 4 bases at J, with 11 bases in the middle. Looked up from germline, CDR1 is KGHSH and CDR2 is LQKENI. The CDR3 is CASSFIGSTGELFF. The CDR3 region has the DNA TGTGCCAGCTCATTTATCGGGTCCACCGGGGAGCTGTTTTTT.

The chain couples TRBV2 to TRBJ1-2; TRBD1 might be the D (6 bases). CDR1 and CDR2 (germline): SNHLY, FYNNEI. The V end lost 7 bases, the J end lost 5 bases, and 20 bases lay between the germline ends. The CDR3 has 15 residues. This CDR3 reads CASIQRQVSWYGYTF. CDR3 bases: TGTGCCAGCATCCAAAGACAGGTCTCTTGGTATGGCTACACCTTC.

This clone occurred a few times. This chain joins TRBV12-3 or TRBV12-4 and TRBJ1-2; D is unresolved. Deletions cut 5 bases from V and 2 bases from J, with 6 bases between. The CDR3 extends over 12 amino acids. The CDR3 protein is CASSVMNYGYTF. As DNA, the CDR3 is TGTGCCAGCAGTGTCATGAACTATGGCTACACCTTC.

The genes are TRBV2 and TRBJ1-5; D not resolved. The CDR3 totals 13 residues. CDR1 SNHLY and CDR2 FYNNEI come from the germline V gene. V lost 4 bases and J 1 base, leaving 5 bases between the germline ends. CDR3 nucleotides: TGTGCCAGCAGTGTAGAGAGCAATCAGCCCCAGCATTTT. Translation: CASSVESNQPQHF.

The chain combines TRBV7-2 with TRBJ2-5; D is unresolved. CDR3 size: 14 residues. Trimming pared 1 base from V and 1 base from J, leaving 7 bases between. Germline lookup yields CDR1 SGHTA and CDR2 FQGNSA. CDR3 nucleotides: TGTGCCAGCAGCTTAGGCGGCGTCCAAGAGACCCAGTACTTC. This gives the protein CASSLGGVQETQYF.

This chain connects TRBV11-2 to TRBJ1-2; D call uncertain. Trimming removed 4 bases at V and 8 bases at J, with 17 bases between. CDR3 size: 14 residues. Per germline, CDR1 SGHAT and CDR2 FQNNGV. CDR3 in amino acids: CASSSLIGGAGYTF. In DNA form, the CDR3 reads TGTGCCAGCAGCTCCCTCATCGGCGGTGCCGGCTACACCTTC.

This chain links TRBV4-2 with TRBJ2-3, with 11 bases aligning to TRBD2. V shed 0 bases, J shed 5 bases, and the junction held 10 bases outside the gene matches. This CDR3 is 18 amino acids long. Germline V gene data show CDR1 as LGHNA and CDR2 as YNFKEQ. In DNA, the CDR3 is TGTGCCAGCAGCCAAGAACTAGCGGGGGCCCCTCGGGGAGATACGCAGTATTTT. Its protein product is CASSQELAGAPRGDTQYF.